The next 30 T cell receptor beta chains were all read from a single sample in a study of blood T cell repertoires in COVID-19. The data were produced by immunoSEQ multiplex PCR, yet TCRdb's version contains in-frame clones alone and is incomplete. The sample carries 150,000 to 200,000 clones, roughly 88% recorded once. What was sequenced was peripheral blood. The receptors come from a woman aged 80 or over with active or convalescent COVID-19.

This chain uses TRBV7-6 with TRBJ2-5; 10 bases agree with TRBD1. Losses at the gene ends were 5 bases for V and 5 bases for J; bases not matched to a gene: 8. The CDR3 totals 15 residues. Germline V lookup: CDR1 SGHVS, CDR2 FNYEAQ. The CDR3 nucleotides read TGTGCCAGCAGCCAAGGGACAGGGGCGCGTGAGACCCAGTACTTC. Protein product: CASSQGTGARETQYF.

This sequence joins TRBV3-1 (or the pseudogene TRBV3-2) and TRBJ1-5; the D is unclear. Germline CDR1 reads LGHDT; CDR2 reads YNNKEL (reference sequence). Trimming pared 0 bases from V and 8 bases from J, leaving 5 bases between. The CDR3 sequence is 12 residues long. CDR3 in amino acids: CASSQDREPQHF. The CDR3 nucleotides are TGTGCCAGCAGCCAAGACCGGGAGCCCCAGCATTTT.

This chain connects TRBV6-5 to TRBJ1-2; D is ambiguous. The V end was cut by 4 bases, the J end by 8 bases, with 14 bases between. From germline, CDR1 is MNHEY and CDR2 SVGAGI. The CDR3 covers 13 residues. CDR3 loop: CASSSRELYGYTF. The CDR3 DNA sequence: TGTGCCAGCAGTTCCCGGGAACTATACGGCTACACCTTC.

V usage is TRBV6-2 or TRBV6-3 and J usage is TRBJ1-3, with D unclear. V shed 2 bases and J shed 0 bases, with 11 bases lying between them. Germline V lookup: CDR1 MNHEY, CDR2 SVGEGT. The CDR3 consists of 16 residues. The CDR3 DNA reads TGTGCCAGCAGTTACAAGCTAGTCGGCTCTGGAAACACCATATATTTT. Translated, it gives CASSYKLVGSGNTIYF.

This chain joins TRBV7-9 and TRBJ1-6; no definite D call. V gave up 3 bases and J gave up 10 bases, with 19 bases separating them. Germline-derived CDR1 and CDR2 are SEHNR and FQNEAQ (reference sequence). This CDR3 region has 16 residues. The CDR3 loop reads CASSFVPGTGLSPLHF. The CDR3 nucleotides are TGTGCCAGCAGCTTTGTTCCGGGAACCGGCCTCTCACCCCTCCACTTT.

The V gene is TRBV7-2, the J gene TRBJ2-1; D is unresolved. This CDR3 is built from 15 residues. The germline gives CDR1 SGHTA, CDR2 FQGNSA. The ends were cut back, 0 bases at V and 9 bases at J, with 15 bases in the middle. In nucleotides, the CDR3 is TGTGCCAGCAGCTTAGCCCGACCCCCACTAAGTGAGCAGTTCTTC. This translates into CASSLARPPLSEQFF.

The CDR3 here is CASSFRSDSYEQYF. The CDR3 region has the DNA TGTGCCAGCAGCTTCCGGTCTGACTCCTACGAGCAGTACTTC. The chain employs TRBV5-6 and TRBJ2-7; D gene ambiguous. There are 14 residues in the CDR3. V was cut by 2 bases and J by 0 bases, with 9 bases left in between. Germline assignment: CDR1 SGHDT and CDR2 YYEEEE.

This clone occurred once. The V call is TRBV7-2, the J call TRBJ2-5, with 11 nucleotides matching TRBD1. The CDR3 runs to 17 residues. CDR1 is SGHTA, CDR2 FQGNSA, per germline. V lost 4 bases, J lost 5 bases, and 12 bases stayed unmatched. CDR3 DNA sequence: TGTGCCAGCAGCTGGGCCGGGACAGGGGGTGCCTGGGAGACCCAGTACTTC. Amino acids: CASSWAGTGGAWETQYF.

The rearrangement joins TRBV6-5 to TRBJ1-6; 7 bases agree with TRBD1. CDR1 and CDR2 from the germline V gene are MNHEY and SVGAGI. The trim removed 3 bases at V and 5 bases at J, leaving 4 bases unmatched. This CDR3 has 15 amino acids. The CDR3 coding sequence is TGTGCCAGCAGTTATACGACAGGGCATAATTCACCCCTCCACTTT. Protein product: CASSYTTGHNSPLHF.

The sample holds one count of this clone. The chain has TRBV19 and TRBJ1-1, with 11 bases matching TRBD1. Germline V gives CDR1 LNHDA, CDR2 SQIVND (reference sequence). V gave up 6 bases and J gave up 11 bases; unmatched junction bases: 17. This CDR3 has 16 residues. CDR3 sequence reads: CASRRDTGTGGLAAFF. CDR3 bases: TGTGCCAGTAGACGTGATACCGGGACAGGGGGATTGGCCGCTTTCTTT. The whole variable domain, remainder taken from reference TRBV19 and TRBJ1-1, is DGGITQSPKYLFRKEGQNVTLSCEQNLNHDAMYWYRQDPGQGLRLIYYSQIVNDFQKGDIAEGYSVSREKKESFPLTVTSAQKNPTAFYLCASRRDTGTGGLAAFFGQGTRLTVV.

The chain links TRBV5-1 to TRBJ1-5; 7 nucleotides line up with TRBD1. V trimming: 0 bases; J trimming: 6 bases; junction bases outside the gene matches: 6. The germline V gene has CDR1 SGHRS and CDR2 YFSETQ. The CDR3 has 15 residues. DNA for the CDR3: TGCGCCAGCAGCTTGGGAGGGGGCGGCTTTCAGCCCCAGCATTTT. It yields the protein CASSLGGGGFQPQHF.

The chain recombines TRBV7-9 with TRBJ1-2, with a weak D call TRBD1 (6 bases). The CDR3 runs to 13 residues. The V end lost 5 bases, the J end lost 2 bases, and 9 bases lay between the germline ends. Germline V gene data show CDR1 as SEHNR and CDR2 as FQNEAQ (reference sequence). The CDR3 here is CASSVDRNYGYTF. As DNA, the CDR3 is TGTGCCAGCAGCGTTGACAGGAACTATGGCTACACCTTC.

This clone was seen just once. The DNA of the CDR3 is TGTGCCAGCAGTTTAAGGACAGGGGGCCCCCTATACGAGCAGTACTTC. Amino acids: CASSLRTGGPLYEQYF. This sequence joins TRBV27 and TRBJ2-7; the match to TRBD1 covers 11 bases. The CDR3 has 16 amino acids. Looked up from germline, CDR1 is MNHEY and CDR2 is SMNVEV (reference sequence). After removal of 2 bases from V and 4 bases from J, the junction contained 7 bases not matched to a gene.

V and J are TRBV5-8 and TRBJ2-3; TRBD2 matches 7 bases. V lost 3 bases, J lost 2 bases, and 6 bases stayed unmatched. The CDR3 is made up of 15 amino acids. CDR1 SGHTS and CDR2 YDEGEE come from the germline V gene. CDR3 protein: CASSSGRGITDTQYF. The CDR3 coding sequence is TGTGCCAGCAGCTCGGGGAGGGGAATCACAGATACGCAGTATTTT.

The V call is TRBV7-2, the J call TRBJ2-1, with 7 bases fitting TRBD2. V dropped 5 bases and J dropped 5; count of bases not matched to a gene: 9. Germline CDR1 is SGHTA and CDR2 is FQGNSA. This CDR3 contains 15 residues. CDR3 sequence (DNA): TGTGCCAGCAGCAAACTAGCGAATCACAACAATGAGCAGTTCTTC. Its translation is CASSKLANHNNEQFF.

V usage is TRBV11-2 and J usage is TRBJ2-5; 11 bases line up with TRBD1. CDR1 SGHAT and CDR2 FQNNGV come from the germline V gene. Germline trimming cut 0 bases from V and 5 bases from J; bases unmatched to any gene: 8. There are 17 residues in the CDR3. The DNA of the CDR3 is TGTGCCAGCAGCTTAGACCGGTGGGACAGGGGGGCTGAGACCCAGTACTTC. This codes for CASSLDRWDRGAETQYF.

V and J are TRBV9 and TRBJ1-4; D not certain. This CDR3 comprises 14 residues. The V gene lost 8 bases and the J gene lost 2 bases, with 13 bases spanning the gap. Looked up from germline, CDR1 is SGDLS and CDR2 is YYNGEE. The CDR3 nucleotides are TGTGCCAGTGCCTCTGATGGCACTAATGAAAAACTGTTTTTT. It translates to CASASDGTNEKLFF. Full variable domain (missing parts from reference TRBV9 and TRBJ1-4): DSGVTQTPKHLITATGQRVTLRCSPRSGDLSVYWYQQSLDQGLQFLIQYYNGEERAKGNILERFSAQQFPDLHSELNLSSLELGDSALYFCASASDGTNEKLFFGSGTQLSVL.

V gene TRBV4-1 combines with J gene TRBJ1-3; D is unclear. V dropped 1 base and J dropped 0 bases, with 16 bases sitting between them. From germline, CDR1 is MGHRA and CDR2 YSYEKL. This CDR3 is built from 18 residues. The CDR3 DNA reads as TGCGCCAGCAGCCAAGGGGCAGCCTACTTGAGCTCTGGAAACACCATATATTTT. It specifies CASSQGAAYLSSGNTIYF.

The CDR3 region has the DNA TGTGCCAGCAGTGAGAGTGCTGGGGCCAACGTCCTGACTTTC. Residues: CASSESAGANVLTF. The rearrangement joins TRBV2 to TRBJ2-6, with D unresolved. Germline values: CDR1 SNHLY, CDR2 FYNNEI. V was clipped by 3 bases and J by 2 bases, with 5 bases between them. The CDR3 totals 14 residues. The variable domain in full, completed from reference TRBV2 and TRBJ2-6, reads EPEVTQTPSHQVTQMGQEVILRCVPISNHLYFYWYRQILGQKVEFLVSFYNNEISEKSEIFDDQFSVERPDGSNFTLKIRSTKLEDSAMYFCASSESAGANVLTFGAGSRLTVL.

The genes are TRBV28 and TRBJ2-7, with D possibly TRBD1 on 5 matching bases. The CDR3 length is 13 residues. Trimming cost V 3 bases and J 6 bases, with 12 bases left between them. The germline V gene encodes CDR1 MDHEN and CDR2 SYDVKM. CDR3 loop: CASSFQGAGEQYF. The CDR3, as DNA: TGTGCCAGCAGTTTCCAGGGTGCAGGCGAGCAGTACTTC.

The chain uses TRBV5-1 and TRBJ2-2; D is uncertain. The germline V and J ends were trimmed by 0 bases and 1 base, with 10 bases remaining between them. The germline gives CDR1 SGHRS, CDR2 YFSETQ. The CDR3 loop spans 16 amino acids. Written as DNA, the CDR3 is TGCGCCAGCAGCTTGGTTCGGCCAGGGAACACCGGGGAGCTGTTTTTT. It yields the protein CASSLVRPGNTGELFF.

This chain joins TRBV10-3 and TRBJ1-5; 8 nucleotides match TRBD1. The V segment lost 5 bases and the J segment 6 bases; nucleotides outside the gene matches: 9. The CDR3 extends over 15 amino acids. Germline-derived CDR1 and CDR2 are ENHRY and SYGVKD. The CDR3 DNA reads TGTGCCATCAGTTCTGACAGGGGCGGGGGTCAGCCCCAGCATTTT. As protein: CAISSDRGGGQPQHF.

V gene TRBV6-5 combines with J gene TRBJ1-6, with TRBD1 matching over 7 bases. Unmatched junction bases numbered 9, after V lost 8 bases and J lost 11 bases. The CDR3 is 13 residues long. Germline lookup yields CDR1 MNHEY and CDR2 SVGAGI. For the CDR3, the DNA is TGTGCCAGCGAGGGGACAGCGTCCCCACCCCTCCACTTT. Protein product: CASEGTASPPLHF.

To note about this clone: Other DNA sequences of this sample code for an identical CDR3. The rearrangement joins TRBV11-2 to TRBJ1-1; weak D call: TRBD1 (6 bases). Germline V gene sequence: CDR1 SGHAT, CDR2 FQNNGV. V was trimmed by 2 bases and J by 2 bases, leaving 9 bases between them. This CDR3 is built from 14 residues. The CDR3 nucleotides read TGTGCCAGCAGCTTACAGACAGGAAACACTGAAGCTTTCTTT. Translation: CASSLQTGNTEAFF.

The chain joins TRBV6-6 to TRBJ1-5, with TRBD1 matching 12 bases. The CDR3 contains 21 residues. V dropped 6 bases and J dropped 0; count of bases not matched to a gene: 18. From germline, CDR1 is MNHNY and CDR2 SVGAGI (reference sequence). CDR3 sequence: CASSLQPNPGTGGYSNQPQHF. CDR3 bases: TGTGCCAGCAGCCTTCAGCCAAATCCCGGGACAGGGGGCTATAGCAATCAGCCCCAGCATTTT.

The gene calls are TRBV7-2 and TRBJ2-5; TRBD2 aligns across 7 bases. The CDR3 spans 16 residues. Germline values: CDR1 SGHTA, CDR2 FQGNSA. V was clipped by 2 bases and J by 5 bases; unmatched bases: 11. The CDR3 DNA reads TGTGCCAGCAGCTTACCGTGGGTAGCGGGCTGGGAGACCCAGTACTTC. Translating gives CASSLPWVAGWETQYF.

The chain joins TRBV27 to TRBJ1-5; a possible D gene is TRBD1 (6 bases). This CDR3 comprises 15 residues. Trimming removed 3 bases from V and 2 bases from J, with 11 bases in between. CDR1 and CDR2 (germline): MNHEY, SMNVEV (reference sequence). The CDR3 protein is CASSFGGAGNQPQHF. Here the CDR3 DNA reads TGTGCCAGCAGTTTTGGGGGGGCTGGCAATCAGCCCCAGCATTTT.

Note on this clone: In the same sample, other DNA sequences code for this CDR3. The chain employs TRBV12-3 or TRBV12-4 and TRBJ1-2; D possibly corresponds to TRBD1 (5 bases). This CDR3 is 13 amino acids long. With 2 bases removed from V and 8 bases from J, the gap between germline ends came to 12 bases. The CDR3 protein is CASSLIGGGGYTF. The CDR3 nucleotides read TGTGCCAGCAGTTTAATTGGGGGAGGCGGCTACACCTTC.

V gene TRBV30 combines with J gene TRBJ1-1, with 8 bases identical to TRBD1. V was clipped by 2 bases and J by 1 base; unmatched bases: 9. CDR1 and CDR2 from the germline V gene are GTSNPN and SVGIG (reference sequence). This CDR3 is built from 16 residues. In DNA form, the CDR3 reads TGTGCCTGGAGTCCATCCGGGACAGGCCGGAACACTGAAGCTTTCTTT. Translating gives CAWSPSGTGRNTEAFF.

This rearrangement joins TRBV4-1 to TRBJ1-5; TRBD1 matches at 7 bases. This CDR3 comprises 17 residues. Losses at the gene ends were 0 bases for V and 2 bases for J; bases not matched to a gene: 7. In germline, CDR1 is MGHRA, CDR2 YSYEKL. CDR3 DNA sequence: TGCGCCAGCAGCCAAGACACAGGGGCGCTGGGCAATCAGCCCCAGCATTTT. Translation gives CASSQDTGALGNQPQHF.